This TCR beta chain stems from a study of T-cell reconstitution after alpha-beta-depleted transplantation in children. The CDR3 has 13 amino acids. Trimming cost V 0 bases and J 11 bases, with 16 bases left between them. Germline V gene data show CDR1 as SQVTM and CDR2 as ANQGSEA. This clonotype was counted between two and nine times. Its antigen is still unknown. Unique molecular identifiers were incorporated during preparation of the TCRbeta library. TCRdb ran MiXCR on the PCR reads and lists one entry per CDR3 protein. The sample shows about 400,000 distinct CDR3 sequences, roughly 17% of them seen only once. Points from the study as a whole: Reportedly, only several hundred clones from non-depleted graft cells drove alpha-beta T-cell counts at about two months. After transplant, high TCRbeta diversity at day 60 in some patients arose from surviving recipient T cells and thymic progenitors. One year post-transplant, T-cell counts and diversity were largely derived from T cells produced anew.

This TCR derives from a boy under two years old who had a stem cell transplant for Wiskott-Aldrich syndrome, so the T cells may come from the graft donor. The chain joins TRBV29-1 to TRBJ1-1; D is uncertain. The sequences come from PBMCs, mostly from graft donor cells, collected 360 days after TCRalphabeta/CD19-depleted stem cell transplant. DNA for the CDR3: TGCAGCGTTGAAGATCACCCGGACGGGGTGGCTTTCTTT. Its translation: CSVEDHPDGVAFF.